The 2 T cell receptor beta chains below all came from one sample that was sequenced in a study of CD8 T cells in ankylosing spondylitis. Study-level results: What seemed typical of ankylosing spondylitis blood was a TCR beta motif built from 7 or 8 highly homologous variants.

TCRdb itself ran the 5' RACE reads through MiXCR, one entry per CDR3 protein. The repertoire holds around 450,000 distinct CDR3 sequences, with 25% to 30% as singletons. Their antigen targets remain unknown. The sequenced material came from blood, either unsorted or a sorted T cell fraction (not recorded which). Every receptor here comes from a male donor with ankylosing spondylitis.

This clonotype was seen more than once but under ten times. The gene calls are TRBV15 and TRBJ2-7, with 8 bases lining up with TRBD1. Germline V gene sequence: CDR1 LNHNV, CDR2 YYDKDF (reference sequence). The CDR3 is 15 residues long. The trim removed 2 bases at V and 5 bases at J, leaving 8 bases unmatched. CDR3 loop: CATSRRGQGPNEQYF. CDR3 DNA: TGTGCCACCAGCAGACGCGGACAGGGCCCTAACGAGCAGTACTTC.

V and J are TRBV11-2 and TRBJ2-1, with 7 bases that match TRBD2. CDR1 is SGHAT, CDR2 FQNNGV, per germline. CDR3 length: 13 residues. The trim removed 5 bases at V and 3 bases at J, leaving 1 base unmatched. The CDR3 DNA follows: TGTGCCAGCAGCCGGACTAGCTACAATGAGCAGTTCTTC. It specifies CASSRTSYNEQFF. Supplemented by reference TRBV11-2 and TRBJ2-1, the full variable domain reads EAGVAQSPRYKIIEKRQSVAFWCNPISGHATLYWYQQILGQGPKLLIQFQNNGVVDDSQLPKDRFSAERLKGVDSTLKIQPAKLEDSAVYLCASSRTSYNEQFFGPGTRLTVL.